The rows below give T cell receptor beta chains drawn from one sample of a study of response to subunit inactivated influenza vaccine. TCRdb redid the calling of the RT-PCR reads with MiXCR, one entry per CDR3 protein. Here the sample spans about 700,000 distinct CDR3 sequences, about 15% being singletons. The sequences come from PBMCs from blood, collected 14 to 15 days before vaccination. Receptors originate from a man in his fifties or sixties who received an inactivated influenza vaccine. Both conserved end residues are part of each CDR3. The order of the fields is CDR3 length, clone size, J gene, V gene, D gene, CDR3 protein, CDR3 DNA. The D gene is left open where the match is weak. Some rows mark clone size as missing; the rest say once, few, many or name a class of expanded clone.

length: 16
size: few
J: TRBJ2-7
V: TRBV7-2
D: NA
CDR3: CASSPQGSAFSYEQYF
DNA: TGTGCCAGCAGCCCCCAAGGTAGCGCCTTCTCCTACGAGCAGTACTTC

length: 14
size: few
J: TRBJ1-5
V: TRBV20-1
D: TRBD1
CDR3: CSAVPSGQVSPQHF
DNA: TGCAGTGCGGTACCTTCGGGACAGGTCTCGCCCCAGCATTTT

length: 15
size: NA
J: TRBJ2-6
V: TRBV5-1
D: NA
CDR3: CASSLESAGANVLTF
DNA: TGCGCCAGCAGCTTGGAATCTGCTGGGGCCAACGTCCTGACTTTC

length: 14
size: few
J: TRBJ2-7
V: TRBV6-1
D: TRBD1
CDR3: CASKDRGRNYEQYF
DNA: TGTGCCAGCAAAGACAGGGGCCGGAACTACGAGCAGTACTTC

length: 16
size: NA
J: TRBJ2-1
V: TRBV4-1
D: TRBD2
CDR3: CASSQVPGRGYNEQFF
DNA: TGCGCCAGCAGCCAAGTTCCCGGGAGGGGGTACAATGAGCAGTTCTTC

length: 15
size: few
J: TRBJ2-2
V: TRBV6-2/TRBV6-3
D: NA
CDR3: CASSYDRFNTGELFF
DNA: TGTGCCAGCAGTTACGACAGGTTCAACACCGGGGAGCTGTTTTTT

length: 17
size: NA
J: TRBJ2-1
V: TRBV2
D: TRBD2
CDR3: CASREGLWETPYNEQFF
DNA: TGTGCCAGCCGGGAGGGGCTTTGGGAGACCCCCTACAATGAGCAGTTCTTC

length: 16
size: NA
J: TRBJ2-7
V: TRBV6-2/TRBV6-3
D: NA
CDR3: CASTLQGGGASYEQYF
DNA: TGTGCCAGCACCCTGCAAGGGGGGGGGGCCTCCTACGAGCAGTACTTC

length: 13
size: NA
J: TRBJ2-1
V: TRBV9
D: NA
CDR3: CASSGLGLNEQFF
DNA: TGTGCCAGCAGCGGCTTGGGACTCAATGAGCAGTTCTTC

length: 15
size: many
J: TRBJ1-5
V: TRBV27
D: NA
CDR3: CASSSVDRDNQPQHF
DNA: TGTGCCAGCAGTTCCGTGGACAGAGACAATCAGCCCCAGCATTTT

length: 17
size: NA
J: TRBJ2-3
V: TRBV5-5
D: NA
CDR3: CASSLRGGADYTDTQYF
DNA: TGTGCCAGCAGCTTGCGCGGCGGGGCGGATTATACAGATACGCAGTATTTT

length: 15
size: many
J: TRBJ2-3
V: TRBV12-3/TRBV12-4
D: TRBD2
CDR3: CASSEAGGSTDTQYF
DNA: TGTGCCAGCAGCGAAGCGGGGGGGAGCACAGATACGCAGTATTTT

length: 12
size: NA
J: TRBJ1-1
V: TRBV6-6
D: NA
CDR3: CASSYSLGEAFF
DNA: TGTGCCAGCAGTTACTCCCTTGGTGAAGCTTTCTTT

length: 12
size: NA
J: TRBJ2-1
V: TRBV14
D: NA
CDR3: CASSHPGTQQFF
DNA: TGTGCCAGCAGCCACCCCGGGACTCAGCAGTTCTTC

length: 13
size: few
J: TRBJ2-3
V: TRBV15
D: NA
CDR3: CATSRELTDTQYF
DNA: TGTGCCACCAGCAGAGAACTCACAGATACGCAGTATTTT

length: 13
size: NA
J: TRBJ1-1
V: TRBV4-3
D: NA
CDR3: CASSQEVNTEAFF
DNA: TGCGCCAGCAGCCAAGAAGTGAACACTGAAGCTTTCTTT

length: 15
size: NA
J: TRBJ1-2
V: TRBV10-3
D: NA
CDR3: CAISERTAPNYGYTF
DNA: TGTGCCATCAGTGAAAGGACAGCCCCTAACTATGGCTACACCTTC

length: 16
size: NA
J: TRBJ2-7
V: TRBV7-2
D: TRBD2
CDR3: CASSLMASGLTYEQYF
DNA: TGTGCCAGCAGCTTAATGGCTAGCGGCCTAACCTACGAGCAGTACTTC

length: 18
size: NA
J: TRBJ2-5
V: TRBV12-3/TRBV12-4
D: TRBD1
CDR3: CASSPTGGPSKIQETQYF
DNA: TGTGCCAGCAGTCCGACAGGGGGCCCGAGCAAAATACAAGAGACCCAGTACTTC

length: 14
size: few
J: TRBJ1-2
V: TRBV4-3
D: TRBD1
CDR3: CASSHPGQNYGYTF
DNA: TGCGCCAGCAGCCACCCGGGACAGAACTATGGCTACACCTTC

length: 18
size: few
J: TRBJ2-3
V: TRBV5-1
D: TRBD2
CDR3: CASSPSGTSGGHTDTQYF
DNA: TGCGCCAGCAGCCCTTCCGGGACTAGCGGGGGGCACACAGATACGCAGTATTTT

length: 15
size: NA
J: TRBJ2-7
V: TRBV20-1
D: NA
CDR3: CSAKPLGRNSYEQYF
DNA: TGCAGTGCTAAACCTCTTGGCAGGAACTCCTACGAGCAGTACTTC

length: 14
size: NA
J: TRBJ2-1
V: TRBV3-1
D: NA
CDR3: CASSQGRQSDEQFF
DNA: TGTGCCAGCAGCCAAGGGAGACAATCCGATGAGCAGTTCTTC

length: 13
size: NA
J: TRBJ2-7
V: TRBV10-3
D: NA
CDR3: CAISLAEGGEQYF
DNA: TGTGCCATCAGTCTTGCAGAGGGCGGCGAGCAGTACTTC

length: 16
size: NA
J: TRBJ2-7
V: TRBV3-1
D: TRBD2
CDR3: CASSRKGLAGPYEQYF
DNA: TGTGCCAGCAGCCGAAAGGGACTAGCGGGACCTTACGAGCAGTACTTC

length: 14
size: NA
J: TRBJ2-7
V: TRBV3-1
D: TRBD1
CDR3: CASSQEDRGSEQYF
DNA: TGTGCCAGCAGCCAAGAGGACAGGGGGAGCGAGCAGTACTTC

length: 15
size: few
J: TRBJ1-2
V: TRBV4-3
D: NA
CDR3: CASSQEYYRDYGYTF
DNA: TGCGCCAGCAGCCAAGAATATTACAGAGACTATGGCTACACCTTC

length: 16
size: NA
J: TRBJ2-2
V: TRBV29-1
D: NA
CDR3: CSVEGGAFGATGELFF
DNA: TGCAGCGTTGAAGGGGGCGCCTTCGGGGCCACCGGGGAGCTGTTTTTT

length: 13
size: few
J: TRBJ2-1
V: TRBV25-1
D: NA
CDR3: CASGSGDNNEQFF
DNA: TGTGCCAGCGGGTCGGGAGATAACAATGAGCAGTTCTTC